The following is a TCR beta chain sequence with its context. This sample is part of a study of cytomegalovirus exposure and HLA in healthy donors. Trimming cost V 6 bases and J 1 base, with 13 bases left between them. The CDR3 loop spans 14 amino acids. Germline CDR1 SNHLY, CDR2 FYNNEI. Both 60 Vbeta primers and 13 Jbeta primers went into the PCR. Sequenced by immunoSEQ multiplex PCR; TCRdb stores in-frame clones only, minus some. The sample has about 120,000 clones; around 70% are singletons. The sequence came from a man aged 35-49 years in good health and CMV-seropositive. The V and J genes are TRBV2 and TRBJ2-7; D unresolved. The sequencing sample was made of PBMCs. The CDR3 sequence is CASRMTPPSYEQYF. CDR3 nucleotide sequence: TGTGCCAGCAGGATGACACCCCCATCCTACGAGCAGTACTTC. Full variable domain (outside the CDR3, taken from reference TRBV2 and TRBJ2-7): EPEVTQTPSHQVTQMGQEVILRCVPISNHLYFYWYRQILGQKVEFLVSFYNNEISEKSEIFDDQFSVERPDGSNFTLKIRSTKLEDSAMYFCASRMTPPSYEQYFGPGTRLTVT.